This TCR beta chain was found in a study of CD8 T cells in Susac syndrome (dated by TCRdb to 2018 to 2020). The study in broad terms: Whether CD8+ T cell activation and differentiation in Susac syndrome was antigen driven was tested using repertoire sequencing. General conclusions and limits of the study: The number of individuals in the TCR sequencing and HLA analysis was acknowledged as relatively small.

Peripheral blood CD8+ and CD4+ T cells from healthy donors, Susac syndrome patients and multiple sclerosis patients were profiled by high-throughput TCR beta sequencing. The healthy donors served as controls matched for age and sex. CD8+ TEMRA cells were enriched by FACS, while bulk CD8+ and CD4+ T cells were purified by magnetic negative isolation. Blood was collected in EDTA tubes and processed within 24 hours, with PBMCs isolated through density gradient centrifugation. PBMCs intended for TCR sequencing were cryopreserved in liquid nitrogen and thawed later in a water bath at 37 degrees C. Purity of sorted or isolated CD4+, CD8+ and CD8+ TEMRA cells was at least 90%. In the case of this clonotype: Its target antigen remains unknown. No qualities accompany the bases; no much larger clone lies one base away.

Sequences SQVTM (CDR1) and ANQGSEA (CDR2) are obtained from the germline V gene. Trimmed from V: 5 bases; trimmed from J: 4 bases; junction bases lacking a gene match: 2. CDR3 length: 13 amino acids, cysteine to phenylalanine. Only the CDR3 portion is preserved as DNA: 39 bases, with reading frame beginning at the first base. RNA was extracted with the RNeasy kit and about 0.5 to 1 ug was reverse transcribed using random hexamers. The immunoSEQ multiplex PCR assay, which covers 54 Vbeta and 13 Jbeta segments, was used to amplify TCR beta CDR3 regions. PCR amplification bias was corrected using a synthetic template baseline for primer optimization and computational correction. Per the original workflow: Only productive sequences were kept, with reads annotated to V, D and J genes according to IMGT and analyzed in immunoSEQ Analyzer. Clonality was computed as one minus Shannon entropy normalized by log2 of the number of productive unique sequences. For each patient and control, public and private clones were evaluated among the 100 most prevalent clones. A clone was defined as Susac-specific if it was absent from the healthy and MS cohorts, from approximately 980 published viral clones and from other ImmuneACCESS disease sequences. TCRdb cleaned the public reads at Q25 with fastp, built clones with MiXCR and kept in-frame beta chains. All rows with the same CDR3 protein become a single entry with the most common DNA and genes. The V and J calls and clone size come from TCRdb's table, not from the authors' own analysis. Here the sample has about 160,000 distinct CDR3 sequences; 93% occur a single time. The ten largest clonotypes hold just over 0.13% of the sample.

The sequencing input was CD4+ T cells from PBMCs. The chain is assembled from TRBV29-1 and TRBJ2-2, with 9 junctional bases fitting TRBD1. The sequence came from a human donor in good health. The CDR3 is CSVTTGGTGELFF. The sequenced DNA: TGCAGCGTTACGACAGGGGGCACCGGGGAGCTGTTTTTT.